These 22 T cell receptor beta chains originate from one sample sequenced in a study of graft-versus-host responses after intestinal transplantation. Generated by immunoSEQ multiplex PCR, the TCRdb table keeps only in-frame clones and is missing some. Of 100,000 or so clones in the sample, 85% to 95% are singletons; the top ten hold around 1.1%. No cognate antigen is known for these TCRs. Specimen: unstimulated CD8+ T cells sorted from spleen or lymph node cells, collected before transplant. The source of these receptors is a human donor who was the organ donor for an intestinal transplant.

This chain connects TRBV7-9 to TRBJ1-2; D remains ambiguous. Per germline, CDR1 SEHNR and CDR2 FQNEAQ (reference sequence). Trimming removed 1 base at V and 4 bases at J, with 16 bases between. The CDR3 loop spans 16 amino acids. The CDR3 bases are TGTGCCAGCAGCTTAGTAGGATTCGACAACCTCTATGGCTACACCTTC. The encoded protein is CASSLVGFDNLYGYTF.

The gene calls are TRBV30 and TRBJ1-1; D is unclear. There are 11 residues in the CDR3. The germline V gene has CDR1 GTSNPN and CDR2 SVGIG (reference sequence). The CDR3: CAFRLNTEAFF. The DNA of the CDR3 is TGTGCTTTTCGGTTGAACACTGAAGCTTTCTTT.

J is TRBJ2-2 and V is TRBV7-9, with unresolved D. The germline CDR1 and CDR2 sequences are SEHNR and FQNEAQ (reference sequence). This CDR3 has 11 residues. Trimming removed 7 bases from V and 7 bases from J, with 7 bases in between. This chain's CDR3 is CASTQNGELFF. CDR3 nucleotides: TGTGCCAGCACCCAAAACGGGGAGCTGTTTTTT.

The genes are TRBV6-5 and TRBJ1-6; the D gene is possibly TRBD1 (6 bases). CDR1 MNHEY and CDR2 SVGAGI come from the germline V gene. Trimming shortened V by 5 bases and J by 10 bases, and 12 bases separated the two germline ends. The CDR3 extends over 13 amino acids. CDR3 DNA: TGTGCCAGCAGTACAGGGTTAAACTCACCCCTCCACTTT. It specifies CASSTGLNSPLHF.

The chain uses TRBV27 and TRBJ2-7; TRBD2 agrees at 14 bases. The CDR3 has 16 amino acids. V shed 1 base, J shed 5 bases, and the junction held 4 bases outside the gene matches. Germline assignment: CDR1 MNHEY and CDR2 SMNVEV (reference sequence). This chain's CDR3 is CASSLWGLAGVNEQYF. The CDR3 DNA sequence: TGTGCCAGCAGTTTATGGGGACTAGCGGGAGTTAACGAGCAGTACTTC.

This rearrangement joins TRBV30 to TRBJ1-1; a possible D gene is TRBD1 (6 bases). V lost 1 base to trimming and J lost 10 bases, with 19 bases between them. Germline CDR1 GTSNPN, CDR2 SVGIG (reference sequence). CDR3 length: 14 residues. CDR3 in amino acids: CAWSGPGGGRGAFF. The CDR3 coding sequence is TGTGCCTGGAGTGGCCCGGGGGGGGGCAGAGGAGCTTTCTTT.

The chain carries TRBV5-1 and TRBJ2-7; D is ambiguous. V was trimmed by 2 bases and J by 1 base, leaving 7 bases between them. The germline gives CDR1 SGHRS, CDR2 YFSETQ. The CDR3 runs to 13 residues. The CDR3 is CASSFDISYEQYF. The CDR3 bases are TGCGCCAGCAGCTTCGACATATCCTACGAGCAGTACTTC.

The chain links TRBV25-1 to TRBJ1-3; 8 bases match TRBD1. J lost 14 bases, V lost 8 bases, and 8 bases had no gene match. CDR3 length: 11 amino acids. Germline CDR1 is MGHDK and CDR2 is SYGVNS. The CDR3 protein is CASGHRGILYF. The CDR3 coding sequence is TGTGCCAGCGGCCACAGGGGGATCCTATATTTT.

CDR3 sequence: CASSLFGNTIYF. As DNA, the CDR3 is TGTGCCAGCTCCCTCTTTGGAAACACCATATATTTT. The chain carries TRBV7-9 and TRBJ1-3; D call uncertain. CDR1 is SEHNR, CDR2 FQNEAQ, per germline (reference sequence). The CDR3 contains 12 residues. V was clipped by 8 bases and J by 3 bases, with 8 bases between them. Combining the CDR3 with reference TRBV7-9 and TRBJ1-3 gives the whole variable domain DTGVSQNPRHKITKRGQNVTFRCDPISEHNRLYWYRQTLGQGPEFLTYFQNEAQLEKSRLLSDRFSAERPKGSFSTLEIQRTEQGDSAMYLCASSLFGNTIYFGEGSWLTVV.

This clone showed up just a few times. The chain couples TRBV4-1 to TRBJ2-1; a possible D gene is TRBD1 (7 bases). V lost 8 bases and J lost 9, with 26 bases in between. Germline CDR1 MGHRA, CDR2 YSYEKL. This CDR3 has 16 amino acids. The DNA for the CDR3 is TGCGCCAGCGCACAAAGGACAGGCGGGGTCTGGGGTGAGCAGTTCTTC. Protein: CASAQRTGGVWGEQFF.

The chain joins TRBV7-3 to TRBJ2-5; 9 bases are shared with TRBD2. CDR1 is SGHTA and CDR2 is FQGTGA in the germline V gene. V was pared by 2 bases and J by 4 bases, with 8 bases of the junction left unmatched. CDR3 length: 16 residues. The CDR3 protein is CASSLLGGGARETQYF. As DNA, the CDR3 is TGTGCCAGCAGCTTACTGGGCGGGGGGGCCCGAGAGACCCAGTACTTC.

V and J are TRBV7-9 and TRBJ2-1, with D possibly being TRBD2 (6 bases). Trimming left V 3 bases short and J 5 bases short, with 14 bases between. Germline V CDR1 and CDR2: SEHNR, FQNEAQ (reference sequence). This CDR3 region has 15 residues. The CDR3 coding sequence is TGTGCCAGCAGCTTCCGGGACTCGCAACACAATGAGCAGTTCTTC. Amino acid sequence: CASSFRDSQHNEQFF.

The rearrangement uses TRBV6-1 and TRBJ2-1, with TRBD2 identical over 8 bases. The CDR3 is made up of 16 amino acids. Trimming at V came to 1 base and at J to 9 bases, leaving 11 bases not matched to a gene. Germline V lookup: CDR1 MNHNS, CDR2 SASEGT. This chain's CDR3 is CASSEDPPAGGLEQFF. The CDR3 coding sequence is TGTGCCAGCAGTGAAGACCCCCCCGCGGGGGGACTTGAGCAGTTCTTC.

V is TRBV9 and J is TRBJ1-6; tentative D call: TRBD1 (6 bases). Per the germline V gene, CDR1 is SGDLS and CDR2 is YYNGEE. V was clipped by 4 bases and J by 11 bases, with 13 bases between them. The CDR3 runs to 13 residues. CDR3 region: CASSRQDDTPLHF. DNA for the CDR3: TGTGCCAGCAGCAGACAGGATGATACACCCCTCCACTTT.

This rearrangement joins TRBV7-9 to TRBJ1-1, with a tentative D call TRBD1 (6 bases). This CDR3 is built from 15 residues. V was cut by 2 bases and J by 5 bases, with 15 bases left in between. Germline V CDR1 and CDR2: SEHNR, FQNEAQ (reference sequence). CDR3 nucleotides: TGTGCCAGCAGCTTATACAGGGAAGATAGAACTGAAGCTTTCTTT. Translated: CASSLYREDRTEAFF.

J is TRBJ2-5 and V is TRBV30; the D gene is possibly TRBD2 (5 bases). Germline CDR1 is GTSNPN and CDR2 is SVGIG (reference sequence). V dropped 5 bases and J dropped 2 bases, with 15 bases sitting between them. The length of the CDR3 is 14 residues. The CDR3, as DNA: TGTGCCTGGGCCGGGGAAGTGAGGCAAGAGACCCAGTACTTC. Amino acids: CAWAGEVRQETQYF. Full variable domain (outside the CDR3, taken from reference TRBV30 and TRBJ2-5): SQTIHQWPATLVQPVGSPLSLECTVEGTSNPNLYWYRQAAGRGLQLLFYSVGIGQISSEVPQNLSASRPQDRQFILSSKKLLLSDSGFYLCAWAGEVRQETQYFGPGTRLLVL.

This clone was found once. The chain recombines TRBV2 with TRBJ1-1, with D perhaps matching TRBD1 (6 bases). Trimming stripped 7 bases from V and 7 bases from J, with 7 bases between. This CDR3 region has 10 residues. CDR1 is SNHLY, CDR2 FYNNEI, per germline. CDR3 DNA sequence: TGTGCCAGCATAGGGGGTGAAGCTTTCTTT. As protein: CASIGGEAFF. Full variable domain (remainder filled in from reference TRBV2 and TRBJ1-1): EPEVTQTPSHQVTQMGQEVILRCVPISNHLYFYWYRQILGQKVEFLVSFYNNEISEKSEIFDDQFSVERPDGSNFTLKIRSTKLEDSAMYFCASIGGEAFFGQGTRLTVV.

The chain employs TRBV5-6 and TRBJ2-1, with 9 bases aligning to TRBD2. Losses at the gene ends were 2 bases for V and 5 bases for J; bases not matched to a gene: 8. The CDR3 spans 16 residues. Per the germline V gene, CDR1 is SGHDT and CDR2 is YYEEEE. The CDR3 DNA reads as TGTGCCAGCAGCTTCTCTCTAGCGGGGTTCGACAATGAGCAGTTCTTC. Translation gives CASSFSLAGFDNEQFF. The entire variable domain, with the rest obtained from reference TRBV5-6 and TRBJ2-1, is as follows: DAGVTQSPTHLIKTRGQQVTLRCSPKSGHDTVSWYQQALGQGPQFIFQYYEEEERQRGNFPDRFSGHQFPNYSSELNVNALLLGDSALYLCASSFSLAGFDNEQFFGPGTRLTVL.

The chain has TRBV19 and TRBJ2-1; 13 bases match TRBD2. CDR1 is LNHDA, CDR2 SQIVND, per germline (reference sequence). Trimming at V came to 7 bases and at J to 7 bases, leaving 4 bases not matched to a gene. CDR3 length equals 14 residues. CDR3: CASTGLAGVNEQFF. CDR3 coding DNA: TGTGCCAGTACCGGACTAGCGGGAGTAAATGAGCAGTTCTTC.

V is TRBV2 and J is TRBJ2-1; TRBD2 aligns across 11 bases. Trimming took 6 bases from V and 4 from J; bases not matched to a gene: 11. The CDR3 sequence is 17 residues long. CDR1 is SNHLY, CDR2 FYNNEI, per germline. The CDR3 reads CASRGVRTSGRYNEQFF. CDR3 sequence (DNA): TGTGCCAGCAGGGGGGTTAGGACTAGCGGGCGGTACAATGAGCAGTTCTTC.

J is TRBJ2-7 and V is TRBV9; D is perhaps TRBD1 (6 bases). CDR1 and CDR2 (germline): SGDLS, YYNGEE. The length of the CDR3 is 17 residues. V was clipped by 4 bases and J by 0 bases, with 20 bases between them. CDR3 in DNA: TGTGCCAGCAGCCTCGAGGCAGGGGACGATTACTCCTACGAGCAGTACTTC. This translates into CASSLEAGDDYSYEQYF. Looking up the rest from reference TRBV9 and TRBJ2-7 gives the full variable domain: DSGVTQTPKHLITATGQRVTLRCSPRSGDLSVYWYQQSLDQGLQFLIQYYNGEERAKGNILERFSAQQFPDLHSELNLSSLELGDSALYFCASSLEAGDDYSYEQYFGPGTRLTVT.

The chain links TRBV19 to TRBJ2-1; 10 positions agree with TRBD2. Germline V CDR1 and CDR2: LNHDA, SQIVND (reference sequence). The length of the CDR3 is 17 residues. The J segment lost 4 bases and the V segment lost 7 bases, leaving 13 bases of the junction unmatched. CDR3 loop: CASTPFKTSGLYNEQFF. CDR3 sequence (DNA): TGTGCCAGTACCCCCTTCAAGACTAGCGGGTTATACAATGAGCAGTTCTTC.